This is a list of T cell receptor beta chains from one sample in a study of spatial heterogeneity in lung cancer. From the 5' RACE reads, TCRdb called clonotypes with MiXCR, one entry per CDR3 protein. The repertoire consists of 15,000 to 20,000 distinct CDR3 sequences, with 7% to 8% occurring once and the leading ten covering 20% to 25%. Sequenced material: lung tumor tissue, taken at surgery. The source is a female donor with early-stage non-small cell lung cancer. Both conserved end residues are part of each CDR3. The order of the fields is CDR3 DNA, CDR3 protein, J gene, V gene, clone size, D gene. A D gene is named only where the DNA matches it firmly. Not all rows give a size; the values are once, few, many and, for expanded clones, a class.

DNA: TGTGCCATCTTTGAGGGGCCAGGGAGCGCTGAAGCTTTCTTT
CDR3: CAIFEGPGSAEAFF
J: TRBJ1-1
V: TRBV10-3
size: many
D: -

DNA: TGCGCCAGCAGCGCGGGACTAGCGGGTTTCGGGGAGCAGTACTTC
CDR3: CASSAGLAGFGEQYF
J: TRBJ2-7
V: TRBV5-1
size: many
D: TRBD2

DNA: TGCGCCAGCAAGCGGGGGACGAACACCGGGGAGCTGTTTTTT
CDR3: CASKRGTNTGELFF
J: TRBJ2-2
V: TRBV5-1
size: many
D: TRBD2

DNA: TGCAGTGCTAGAGGCCCCGTTAACACTGAAGCTTTCTTT
CDR3: CSARGPVNTEAFF
J: TRBJ1-1
V: TRBV20-1
size: many
D: -

DNA: TGTGCCAGCAGCGAGACCGGGACGGCCGGCAATGAGCAGTTCTTC
CDR3: CASSETGTAGNEQFF
J: TRBJ2-1
V: TRBV7-6
size: -
D: -

DNA: TGTGCCAGCACTCTAGCTGGCACTCGGATAAATGGCTACACCTTC
CDR3: CASTLAGTRINGYTF
J: TRBJ1-2
V: TRBV12-3/TRBV12-4
size: many
D: -

DNA: TGTGCCAGCTCTCCCAGGGTCGTCCAAAACACTGAAGCTTTCTTT
CDR3: CASSPRVVQNTEAFF
J: TRBJ1-1
V: TRBV18
size: many
D: -

DNA: TGTGCCAGCAGCGTAGGTGGGTATGGTGAAGCTTTCTTT
CDR3: CASSVGGYGEAFF
J: TRBJ1-1
V: TRBV9
size: few
D: -

DNA: TGTGCCAGCAGTCCCTCCGGGACCCCGTCGGATACGCAGTATTTT
CDR3: CASSPSGTPSDTQYF
J: TRBJ2-3
V: TRBV28
size: -
D: -

DNA: TGTGCCAGCACTATTAGCGGGGGGTTCTCCTACGAGCAGTACTTC
CDR3: CASTISGGFSYEQYF
J: TRBJ2-7
V: TRBV12-3/TRBV12-4
size: many
D: TRBD2

DNA: TGTGCCAGCAGTCCCCGGACAGAGACAGATACGCAGTATTTT
CDR3: CASSPRTETDTQYF
J: TRBJ2-3
V: TRBV6-1
size: -
D: -

DNA: TGTGCCAGCAGTTACGCAACGGGGCAGGGTAGACTAGCTAACTATGGCTACACCTTC
CDR3: CASSYATGQGRLANYGYTF
J: TRBJ1-2
V: TRBV6-6
size: many
D: -

DNA: TGTGCCAGCAGTTATCTGGCGGTTGGAGCCAAAAACATTCAGTACTTC
CDR3: CASSYLAVGAKNIQYF
J: TRBJ2-4
V: TRBV6-5
size: -
D: -

DNA: TGTGCCAGCAGCGAGACTAGCGGGGAGCTCACAGATACGCAGTATTTT
CDR3: CASSETSGELTDTQYF
J: TRBJ2-3
V: TRBV9
size: many
D: TRBD2

DNA: TGTGCCAGCAGCCCTGAGGTGGGGACTGAAGCTTTCTTT
CDR3: CASSPEVGTEAFF
J: TRBJ1-1
V: TRBV7-9
size: many
D: -

DNA: TGTGCCACCATGGCCGAGGGGACAGGGGGCCAGAGCTCCTACAATGAGCAGTTCTTC
CDR3: CATMAEGTGGQSSYNEQFF
J: TRBJ2-1
V: TRBV24-1
size: many
D: TRBD1

DNA: TGTGCCAGCAGCCCGGGGCCAGCCTGGAATGGCTACACCTTC
CDR3: CASSPGPAWNGYTF
J: TRBJ1-2
V: TRBV11-2
size: many
D: -

DNA: TGTGCCAGCAGCCGCGGAGGTGGGAGGGCTTTCTTT
CDR3: CASSRGGGRAFF
J: TRBJ1-1
V: TRBV28
size: few
D: -

DNA: TGTGCCAGTACCGCAGGACAGTACCCTAACTATGGCTACACCTTC
CDR3: CASTAGQYPNYGYTF
J: TRBJ1-2
V: TRBV19
size: many
D: -

DNA: TGCAGTGCTACTTTCCCGGGACAGGGGAACGAGCAGTACTTC
CDR3: CSATFPGQGNEQYF
J: TRBJ2-7
V: TRBV20-1
size: -
D: TRBD1

DNA: TGTGCCTGGATTTCGACAGGGTACTCTGAAGCTTTCTTT
CDR3: CAWISTGYSEAFF
J: TRBJ1-1
V: TRBV30
size: -
D: TRBD1

DNA: TGTGCCAGCAGCTTAGGGGTGGGGAAGACAGATACGCAGTATTTT
CDR3: CASSLGVGKTDTQYF
J: TRBJ2-3
V: TRBV7-8
size: -
D: -

DNA: TGCAGTGCCCCTAAACCCGGGACCTCCTACGAGCAGTACTTC
CDR3: CSAPKPGTSYEQYF
J: TRBJ2-7
V: TRBV20-1
size: few
D: -

DNA: TGTGCCAGCACCCGAACAGGGGTCGGAAACACCATATATTTT
CDR3: CASTRTGVGNTIYF
J: TRBJ1-3
V: TRBV6-1
size: -
D: TRBD1

DNA: TGTGCCAGCAGTTTGTCGGGGAGCACCGGGGAGCTGTTTTTT
CDR3: CASSLSGSTGELFF
J: TRBJ2-2
V: TRBV12-3/TRBV12-4
size: medium-sized
D: -

DNA: TGTGCCACCAGCAGGGCCGGGACTAGCGGCCAAGAGACCCAGTACTTC
CDR3: CATSRAGTSGQETQYF
J: TRBJ2-5
V: TRBV15
size: many
D: TRBD2

DNA: TGTGCCAGCAGCGTAGAGGAAGACAGGAGGGGCTCCTACAATGAGCAGTTCTTC
CDR3: CASSVEEDRRGSYNEQFF
J: TRBJ2-1
V: TRBV9
size: few
D: -

DNA: TGCGCCAGCAGTTTGGAGGACAGCACAGATACGCAGTATTTT
CDR3: CASSLEDSTDTQYF
J: TRBJ2-3
V: TRBV5-1
size: many
D: -

DNA: TGTGCCAGCAGCTGGGACAGGGGACGGTATGGCTACACCTTC
CDR3: CASSWDRGRYGYTF
J: TRBJ1-2
V: TRBV5-6
size: many
D: TRBD1

DNA: TGCGCCAGCAGCATACAGGGGTCCGGGGAGCTGTTTTTT
CDR3: CASSIQGSGELFF
J: TRBJ2-2
V: TRBV5-1
size: many
D: TRBD1

DNA: TGTGCCAGCAGCCTAAATGGAGAGGAAGCTTTCTTT
CDR3: CASSLNGEEAFF
J: TRBJ1-1
V: TRBV3-1
size: many
D: -

DNA: TGTGCCAGCAGTTTCTTGGGGGGATCCTACGAGCAGTACTTC
CDR3: CASSFLGGSYEQYF
J: TRBJ2-7
V: TRBV28
size: many
D: -

DNA: TGTGCCAGCAGCCACACTGAAGAGACCCAGTACTTC
CDR3: CASSHTEETQYF
J: TRBJ2-5
V: TRBV7-9
size: -
D: -

DNA: TGCGCCAGCAGCCGCCACGGGCAGGGGATCGACTATGGCTACACCTTC
CDR3: CASSRHGQGIDYGYTF
J: TRBJ1-2
V: TRBV4-1
size: few
D: -

DNA: TGCAGCGTGACCGTCGACATGAACACTGAAGCTTTCTTT
CDR3: CSVTVDMNTEAFF
J: TRBJ1-1
V: TRBV29-1
size: -
D: -

DNA: TGTGCCAGCAGCCAAGATTTGTTCGCGAACACCGGGGAGCTGTTTTTT
CDR3: CASSQDLFANTGELFF
J: TRBJ2-2
V: TRBV4-2
size: few
D: -

DNA: TGTGCCAGCAGATACAGGACTAGCGGGGGCTACAATGAGCAGTTCTTC
CDR3: CASRYRTSGGYNEQFF
J: TRBJ2-1
V: TRBV6-5
size: many
D: TRBD2

DNA: TGTGCCAGCAGCGTAGTCGTAGACACTGAAGCTTTCTTT
CDR3: CASSVVVDTEAFF
J: TRBJ1-1
V: TRBV9
size: few
D: -

DNA: TGTGCCAGCAGCTTAGTGGCCACAGGGAGCTATAATGAAAAACTGTTTTTT
CDR3: CASSLVATGSYNEKLFF
J: TRBJ1-4
V: TRBV7-2
size: few
D: -

DNA: TGTGCCAGCAGTTTGGGGGCTCGCAATCAGCCCCAGCATTTT
CDR3: CASSLGARNQPQHF
J: TRBJ1-5
V: TRBV27
size: many
D: -

DNA: TGTGCCAGCAGCCTCAAGGATACGCAGTATTTT
CDR3: CASSLKDTQYF
J: TRBJ2-3
V: TRBV3-1
size: many
D: -

DNA: TGCAGTGCTACAGACAGGGGAGCTAACTATGGCTACACCTTC
CDR3: CSATDRGANYGYTF
J: TRBJ1-2
V: TRBV20-1
size: many
D: TRBD1

DNA: TGTGCCATCAGTGAGAGCGTGGACACTACCTACGAGCAGTACTTC
CDR3: CAISESVDTTYEQYF
J: TRBJ2-7
V: TRBV10-3
size: many
D: -

DNA: TGTGCCAGCAGGGAGGGCCACACAGATACGCAGTATTTT
CDR3: CASREGHTDTQYF
J: TRBJ2-3
V: TRBV27
size: many
D: -

DNA: TGTGCCAGCAGCTTAGGGACTAGCTCCTACAATGAGCAGTTCTTC
CDR3: CASSLGTSSYNEQFF
J: TRBJ2-1
V: TRBV7-2
size: -
D: TRBD2

DNA: TGTGCCAGCACCCCCCGGGGGATAGATAGAAACACCATATATTTT
CDR3: CASTPRGIDRNTIYF
J: TRBJ1-3
V: TRBV12-3/TRBV12-4
size: -
D: -

DNA: TGTGCCAGCAGTTTAGGACAGAGCTACGAGCAGTACTTC
CDR3: CASSLGQSYEQYF
J: TRBJ2-7
V: TRBV12-3/TRBV12-4
size: many
D: -

DNA: TGCGCCAGCAGCCAAGATTTGGGTAGCAGAGCAACAGATACGCAGTATTTT
CDR3: CASSQDLGSRATDTQYF
J: TRBJ2-3
V: TRBV4-3
size: many
D: -

DNA: TGTGCCAGCAGGAACACTTCACCTGGACACTTTGAAGCTTTCTTT
CDR3: CASRNTSPGHFEAFF
J: TRBJ1-1
V: TRBV6-5
size: medium-sized
D: -

DNA: TGTGCCAGCAGCTTAGTCGGGACACTTGAGGGTACGCAGTATTTT
CDR3: CASSLVGTLEGTQYF
J: TRBJ2-3
V: TRBV7-8
size: many
D: -

DNA: TGTGCCAGCAGCCTTGGAAAGGGACGGTCCAAAAACATTCAGTACTTC
CDR3: CASSLGKGRSKNIQYF
J: TRBJ2-4
V: TRBV5-5
size: many
D: -

DNA: TGTGCCAGCAGCCGCAGGGTTGGGGGACCAGCTAACTATGGCTACACCTTC
CDR3: CASSRRVGGPANYGYTF
J: TRBJ1-2
V: TRBV7-2
size: many
D: -

DNA: TGTGCCAGCAGTTTCGGAACCGCCGGGGAGACCCAGTACTTC
CDR3: CASSFGTAGETQYF
J: TRBJ2-5
V: TRBV27
size: many
D: -

DNA: TGTGCCAGCAGCACTACACGGGCTCAAGAGACCCAGTACTTC
CDR3: CASSTTRAQETQYF
J: TRBJ2-5
V: TRBV5-4
size: few
D: -

DNA: TGTGCCAGCAGTGAACGGTCAGGCGGGGGAGATACGCAGTATTTT
CDR3: CASSERSGGGDTQYF
J: TRBJ2-3
V: TRBV6-1
size: few
D: TRBD2

DNA: TGTGCCAGCAGTGTTGGGCAGGGCTCAGATACGCAGTATTTT
CDR3: CASSVGQGSDTQYF
J: TRBJ2-3
V: TRBV6-1
size: medium-sized
D: -

DNA: TGTGCCAGCAGTTTCGAAAGAACTACGCAGTATTTT
CDR3: CASSFERTTQYF
J: TRBJ2-3
V: TRBV28
size: -
D: -

DNA: TGTGCCAGTTCGGACAGGGCTAGCAATCAGCCCCAGCATTTT
CDR3: CASSDRASNQPQHF
J: TRBJ1-5
V: TRBV6-1
size: few
D: TRBD1